Included here is one T cell receptor (beta chain) sequence, with context. Antigen: not known. The DNA is omitted, as the CDR3 cannot be located on it reliably, and the CDR3 follows TCRdb's listing. This specimen belongs to a study of T-cell reconstitution after alpha-beta-depleted transplantation in children. Study results and limitations: Some patients owed their high day-60 TCRbeta diversity to surviving recipient T cells and thymic progenitors. In patients about two months after transplant, alpha-beta T cells reportedly arose from several hundred expanded graft clones. Most T-cell counts and diversity one year after the transplant came from T cells that were newly produced.

The CDR3 is 15 amino acids long, termini counted. Germline V lookup: CDR1 DFQATT, CDR2 SNEGSKA (reference sequence). The TCRbeta library incorporated unique molecular identifiers. TCRdb fed the PCR reads into MiXCR, producing one record per CDR3 protein. The table has approximately 210,000 distinct CDR3 sequences, 17% seen once. The sample was PBMCs, mostly from graft donor cells, taken 360 days after TCRalphabeta/CD19-depleted stem cell transplant. This chain uses TRBV20-1 with TRBJ1-2. The clonotype originates from a male patient aged 2-10 years who had a stem cell transplant for acute lymphoblastic leukemia, so the T cells may come from the graft donor. CDR3 amino acids: CSAAFPDDGNYGCTF.